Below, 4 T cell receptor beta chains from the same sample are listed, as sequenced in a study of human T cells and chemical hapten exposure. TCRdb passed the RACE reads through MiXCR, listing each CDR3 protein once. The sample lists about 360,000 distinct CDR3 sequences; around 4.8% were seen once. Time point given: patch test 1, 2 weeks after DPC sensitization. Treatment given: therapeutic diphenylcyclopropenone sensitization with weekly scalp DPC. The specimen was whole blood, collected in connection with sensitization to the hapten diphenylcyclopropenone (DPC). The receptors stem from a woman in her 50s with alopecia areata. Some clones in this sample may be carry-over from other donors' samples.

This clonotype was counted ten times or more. This chain's CDR3 is CASSRSLAGGTDTQYF. CDR3 DNA sequence: TGTGCCAGCAGTCGCTCCTTAGCGGGAGGCACAGATACGCAGTATTTT. The rearrangement uses TRBV27 and TRBJ2-3, with 9 bases aligning to TRBD2. V lost 5 bases and J lost 1; bases outside the gene matches: 7. There are 16 residues in the CDR3. Germline CDR1 is MNHEY and CDR2 is SMNVEV (reference sequence).

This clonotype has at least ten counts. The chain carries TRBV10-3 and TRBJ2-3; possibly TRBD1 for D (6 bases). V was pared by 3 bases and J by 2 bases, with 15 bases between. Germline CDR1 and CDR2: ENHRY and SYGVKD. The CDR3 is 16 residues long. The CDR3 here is CAISDQGQSFTDTQYF. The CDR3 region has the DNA TGTGCCATCAGTGATCAGGGACAATCCTTCACAGATACGCAGTATTTT.

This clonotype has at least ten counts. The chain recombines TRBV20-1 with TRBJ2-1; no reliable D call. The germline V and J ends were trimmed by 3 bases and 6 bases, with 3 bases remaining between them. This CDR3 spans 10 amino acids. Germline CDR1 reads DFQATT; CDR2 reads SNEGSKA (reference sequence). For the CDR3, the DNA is TGCAGTGCTAGTTCCAATGAGCAGTTCTTC. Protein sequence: CSASSNEQFF.

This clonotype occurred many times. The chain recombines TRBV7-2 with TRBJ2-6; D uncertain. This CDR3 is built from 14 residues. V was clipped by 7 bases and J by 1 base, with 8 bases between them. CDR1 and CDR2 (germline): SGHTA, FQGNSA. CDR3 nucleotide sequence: TGTGCCAGCACCTTCAGGTCTGGGGCCAACGTCCTGACTTTC. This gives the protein CASTFRSGANVLTF. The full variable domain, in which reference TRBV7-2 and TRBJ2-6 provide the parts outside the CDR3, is GAGVSQSPSNKVTEKGKDVELRCDPISGHTALYWYRQSLGQGLEFLIYFQGNSAPDKSGLPSDRFSAERTGGSVSTLTIQRTQQEDSAVYLCASTFRSGANVLTFGAGSRLTVL.